Reported below is one T cell receptor beta chain. Its antigen is still unknown. CDR1 is SQVTM, CDR2 ANQGSEA, per germline. Trimming shortened V by 5 bases and J by 4 bases, and 11 bases separated the two germline ends. The CDR3 covers 12 residues. This specimen belongs to a study of T cell responses to AZD1222 COVID-19 vaccine. Regarding the study as a whole: With two AZD1222 doses given, Spike-specific TCR breadth and depth both rose.

TCRdb's table, derived via immunoSEQ multiplex PCR, lists solely in-frame clones and lacks some. This sample has tens of thousands of clones, with 86% found just once. The TCR originated in an adult who received the AZD1222 COVID-19 vaccine. The chain joins TRBV29-1 to TRBJ1-1; D gene ambiguous. This specimen was peripheral blood, taken 28 days after the second AZD1222 dose. The CDR3 sequence is CSVSGVTTEAFF. The DNA for the CDR3 is TGCAGCGTTTCCGGGGTCACCACTGAAGCTTTCTTT. Full variable domain (missing parts from reference TRBV29-1 and TRBJ1-1): SAVISQKPSRDICQRGTSLTIQCQVDSQVTMMFWYRQQPGQSLTLIATANQGSEATYESGFVIDKFPISRPNLTFSTLTVSNMSPEDSSIYLCSVSGVTTEAFFGQGTRLTVV.